This TCR beta chain was sequenced in a study of T cells in Graves' hyperthyroidism and ophthalmopathy. Amplification targeted TCR beta CDR3 regions from RNA transcripts. During a first-round RT-PCR of the TCR CDR3, the HTBI primer set was used. From the multiplex PCR reads, TCRdb called clonotypes with MiXCR, one entry per CDR3 protein. The sample lists around 400,000 distinct CDR3 sequences, 25% occurring once. This CDR3 region has 16 residues. Germline V gene data show CDR1 as LNHDA and CDR2 as SQIVND (reference sequence). V was shortened by 4 bases and J by 1 base, with 14 bases between the two germline ends. Of note for this clonotype: The target antigen is unknown.

It was uncontrolled infection, other autoimmune disease, pregnancy or lactation that excluded patients. Diagnostic decisions used clinical symptoms, serum thyroxine and TRAb, thyroid ultrasound and orbital computed tomography. Whole-study results and caveats: A median about 7 months before onset, the model predicted ophthalmopathy. In blood, most of the thyroid clonotypes expanded above 0.001 were also present.

Sequencing used blood. This TCR was sampled from a man aged 50 to 60 with Graves' hyperthyroidism. V and J are TRBV19 and TRBJ1-3; D is undetermined. CDR3 bases: TGTGCCAGTAGTACCCGACGGATCCCTTCTGGAAACACCATATATTTT. This translates into CASSTRRIPSGNTIYF.